This T cell receptor beta chain comes out of a study of identical twins. Template switching added a universal primer site; cDNA carried unique molecular identifiers. TCRdb re-analysed the 5' RACE reads in MiXCR, keeping a single row per CDR3 protein. There are hundreds of thousands of distinct CDR3 sequences in the sample; approximately 9% occur only once, and around 5% lies in the top ten. Healthy Caucasians, and only they, were the donors. V dropped 6 bases and J dropped 8; count of bases not matched to a gene: 8. The CDR3 length is 14 residues. The germline gives CDR1 SNHLY, CDR2 FYNNEI. About this clonotype: Its antigen remains unidentified.

Study results and limitations: Invariant MAIT and iNKT cells may have partly biased zero-insertion analyses. For out-of-frame beta sequences, excess twin sharing was weaker.

The source material was memory (CD45RO+) T cells sorted from blood. This TCR was sampled from a woman aged 18-35 years in good health. This rearrangement joins TRBV2 to TRBJ2-1, with TRBD1 matching 9 bases. The CDR3 DNA follows: TGTGCCAGCAGCGAGGACAGGGGAAGCGATGAGCAGTTCTTC. Protein: CASSEDRGSDEQFF.